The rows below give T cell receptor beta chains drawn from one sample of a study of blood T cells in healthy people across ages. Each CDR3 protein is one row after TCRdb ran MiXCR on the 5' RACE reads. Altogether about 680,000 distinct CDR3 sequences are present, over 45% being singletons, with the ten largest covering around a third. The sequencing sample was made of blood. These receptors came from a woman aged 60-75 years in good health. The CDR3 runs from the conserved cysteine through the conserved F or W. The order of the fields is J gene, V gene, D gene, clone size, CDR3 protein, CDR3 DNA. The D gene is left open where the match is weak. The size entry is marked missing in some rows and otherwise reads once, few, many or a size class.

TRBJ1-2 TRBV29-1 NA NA CSGGSLDGGYTF TGCAGCGGGGGTAGCCTGGATGGTGGCTACACCTTC
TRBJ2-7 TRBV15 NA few CATSRDRTYEQYF TGTGCCACCAGCAGAGACAGAACCTACGAGCAGTACTTC
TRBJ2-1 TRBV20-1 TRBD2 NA CSTRLRDRSSGSTNEQFF TGCAGTACACGGCTCCGGGACAGGTCTAGCGGGAGTACCAATGAGCAGTTCTTC
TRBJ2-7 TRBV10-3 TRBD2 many CAITRGVSERASPYEQYF TGTGCCATCACCCGGGGGGTGTCTGAGAGGGCTTCCCCCTACGAGCAGTACTTC
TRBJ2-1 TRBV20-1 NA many CSAKGWSVDEQFF TGCAGTGCCAAGGGGTGGTCCGTGGATGAGCAGTTCTTC
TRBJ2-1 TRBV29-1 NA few CSVEGASGRGYNEQFF TGCAGCGTTGAAGGGGCGTCGGGACGGGGATACAATGAGCAGTTCTTC
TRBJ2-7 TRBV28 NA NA CASSAISGWYF TGTGCCAGCAGCGCAATATCGGGGTGGTACTTC
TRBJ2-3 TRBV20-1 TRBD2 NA CSAPDGSGGNRDTQYF TGCAGTGCTCCCGATGGGAGCGGGGGGAATAGGGATACGCAGTATTTT
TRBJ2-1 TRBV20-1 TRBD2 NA CSTPGLAGVHEQFF TGCAGTACCCCGGGACTAGCGGGAGTCCATGAGCAGTTCTTC
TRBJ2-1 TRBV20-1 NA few CSARDYGSTSSSPNEQFF TGCAGTGCTAGAGATTATGGCTCCACCTCTTCTTCTCCTAATGAGCAGTTCTTC